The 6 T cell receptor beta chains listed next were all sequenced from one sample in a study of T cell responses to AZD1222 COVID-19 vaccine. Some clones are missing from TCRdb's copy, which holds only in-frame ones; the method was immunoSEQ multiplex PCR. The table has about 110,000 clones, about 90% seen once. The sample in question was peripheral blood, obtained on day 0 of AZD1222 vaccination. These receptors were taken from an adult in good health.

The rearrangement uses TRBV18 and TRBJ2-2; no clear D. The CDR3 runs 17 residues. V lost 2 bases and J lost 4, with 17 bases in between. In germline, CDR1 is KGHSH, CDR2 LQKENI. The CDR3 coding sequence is TGTGCCAGCTCACCAGAAGCCTCCCGGGCCGTCACCGGGGAGCTGTTTTTT. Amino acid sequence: CASSPEASRAVTGELFF. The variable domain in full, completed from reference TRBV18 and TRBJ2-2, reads NAGVMQNPRHLVRRRGQEARLRCSPMKGHSHVYWYRQLPEEGLKFMVYLQKENIIDESGMPKERFSAEFPKEGPSILRIQQVVRGDSAAYFCASSPEASRAVTGELFFGEGSRLTVL.

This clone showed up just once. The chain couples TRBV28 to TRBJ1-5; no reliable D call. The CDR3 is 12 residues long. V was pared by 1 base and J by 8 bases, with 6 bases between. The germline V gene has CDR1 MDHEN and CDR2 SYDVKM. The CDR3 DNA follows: TGTGCCAGCAGTTTATCGGGGAAGCCCCAGCATTTT. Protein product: CASSLSGKPQHF. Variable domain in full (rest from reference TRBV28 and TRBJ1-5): DVKVTQSSRYLVKRTGEKVFLECVQDMDHENMFWYRQDPGLGLRLIYFSYDVKMKEKGDIPEGYSVSREKKERFSLILESASTNQTSMYLCASSLSGKPQHFGDGTRLSIL.

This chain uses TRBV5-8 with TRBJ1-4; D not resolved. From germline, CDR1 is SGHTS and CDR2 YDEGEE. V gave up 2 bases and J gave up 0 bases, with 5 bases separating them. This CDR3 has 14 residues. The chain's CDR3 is CASSFGTTNEKLFF. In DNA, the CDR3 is TGTGCCAGCAGCTTTGGGACAACTAATGAAAAACTGTTTTTT. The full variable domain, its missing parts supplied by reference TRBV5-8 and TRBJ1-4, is EAGVTQSPTHLIKTRGQQATLRCSPISGHTSVYWYQQALGLGLQFLLWYDEGEERNRGNFPPRFSGRQFPNYSSELNVNALELEDSALYLCASSFGTTNEKLFFGSGTQLSVL.

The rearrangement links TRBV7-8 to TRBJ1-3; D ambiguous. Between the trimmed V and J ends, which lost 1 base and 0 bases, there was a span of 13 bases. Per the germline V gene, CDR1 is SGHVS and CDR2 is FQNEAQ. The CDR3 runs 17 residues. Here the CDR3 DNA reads TGTGCCAGCAGCTTAGGCCCTTACATTAACTCTGGAAACACCATATATTTT. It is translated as CASSLGPYINSGNTIYF.

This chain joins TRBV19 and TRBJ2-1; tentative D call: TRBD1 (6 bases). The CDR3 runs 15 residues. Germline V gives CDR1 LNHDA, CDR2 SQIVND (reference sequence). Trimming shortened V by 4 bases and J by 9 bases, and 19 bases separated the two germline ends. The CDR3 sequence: CASSNRGQTFTEQFF. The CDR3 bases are TGTGCCAGTAGTAATCGGGGACAAACTTTCACTGAGCAGTTCTTC. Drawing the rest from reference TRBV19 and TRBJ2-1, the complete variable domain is DGGITQSPKYLFRKEGQNVTLSCEQNLNHDAMYWYRQDPGQGLRLIYYSQIVNDFQKGDIAEGYSVSREKKESFPLTVTSAQKNPTAFYLCASSNRGQTFTEQFFGPGTRLTVL.

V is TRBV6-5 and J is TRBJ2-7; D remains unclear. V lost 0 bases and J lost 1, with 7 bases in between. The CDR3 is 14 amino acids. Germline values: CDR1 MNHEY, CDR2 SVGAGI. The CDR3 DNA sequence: TGTGCCAGCAGTTACTCCGCGCCATCCTACGAGCAGTACTTC. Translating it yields CASSYSAPSYEQYF.